This TCR beta chain was sequenced for a study of blood T cell repertoires in COVID-19. The length of the CDR3 is 19 residues. From germline, CDR1 is SNHLY and CDR2 FYNNEI. Trimming removed 0 bases from V and 3 bases from J; junction bases left unmatched: 10. TCRdb's copy holds only in-frame clones and misses some; the assay was immunoSEQ multiplex PCR. The sample shows more than 200,000 clones, approximately 90% of them seen only once. The receptor was derived from a man aged 25-45 years who had recovered from COVID-19. The sequenced material came from PBMCs or T cells enriched from blood (not recorded which). This chain links TRBV2 with TRBJ2-2, with 10 bases fitting TRBD2. For the CDR3, the DNA is TGTGCCAGCAGTGAAGCGTCCGGACTAGCGGCCATTGACACCGGGGAGCTGTTTTTT. Translating it yields CASSEASGLAAIDTGELFF.